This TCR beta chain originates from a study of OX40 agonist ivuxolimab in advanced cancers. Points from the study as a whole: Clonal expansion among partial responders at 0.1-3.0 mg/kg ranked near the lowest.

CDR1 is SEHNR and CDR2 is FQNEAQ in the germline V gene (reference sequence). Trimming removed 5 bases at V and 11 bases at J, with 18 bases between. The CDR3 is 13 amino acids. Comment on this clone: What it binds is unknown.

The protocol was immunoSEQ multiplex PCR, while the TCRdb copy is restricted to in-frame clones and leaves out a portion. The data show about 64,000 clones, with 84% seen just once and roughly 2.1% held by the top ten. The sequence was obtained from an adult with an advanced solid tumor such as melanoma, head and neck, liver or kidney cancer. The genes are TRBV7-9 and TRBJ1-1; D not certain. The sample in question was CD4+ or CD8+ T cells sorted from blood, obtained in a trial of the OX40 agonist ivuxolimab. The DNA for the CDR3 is TGTGCCAGCAGCCCCCTGGGGTCTCAGTATGCTTTCTTT. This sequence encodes CASSPLGSQYAFF. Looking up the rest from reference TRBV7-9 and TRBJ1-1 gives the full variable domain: DTGVSQNPRHKITKRGQNVTFRCDPISEHNRLYWYRQTLGQGPEFLTYFQNEAQLEKSRLLSDRFSAERPKGSFSTLEIQRTEQGDSAMYLCASSPLGSQYAFFGQGTRLTVV.